This T cell receptor (beta chain) was sequenced during a study of PD-1 blockade in classical Hodgkin lymphoma. Every patient experienced relapse after autologous stem cell transplantation, and brentuximab vedotin exposure varied. TCRdb keeps only in-frame clones here, not all; method: immunoSEQ multiplex PCR. The sample holds under 45,000 clones, 76% seen once. The clonotype originates from a human donor with classical Hodgkin lymphoma. Here the sequenced sample was peripheral blood mononuclear cells (PBMCs), taken at baseline.

CDR3 in DNA: TGTGCCAGCAGGGGGACTGCAACTAATGAAAAACTGTTTTTT. Translating it yields CASRGTATNEKLFF. This chain links TRBV6-5 with TRBJ1-4; D is perhaps TRBD1 (5 bases). V was clipped by 6 bases and J by 0 bases, with 8 bases between them. This CDR3 has 14 amino acids. Looked up from germline, CDR1 is MNHEY and CDR2 is SVGAGI.